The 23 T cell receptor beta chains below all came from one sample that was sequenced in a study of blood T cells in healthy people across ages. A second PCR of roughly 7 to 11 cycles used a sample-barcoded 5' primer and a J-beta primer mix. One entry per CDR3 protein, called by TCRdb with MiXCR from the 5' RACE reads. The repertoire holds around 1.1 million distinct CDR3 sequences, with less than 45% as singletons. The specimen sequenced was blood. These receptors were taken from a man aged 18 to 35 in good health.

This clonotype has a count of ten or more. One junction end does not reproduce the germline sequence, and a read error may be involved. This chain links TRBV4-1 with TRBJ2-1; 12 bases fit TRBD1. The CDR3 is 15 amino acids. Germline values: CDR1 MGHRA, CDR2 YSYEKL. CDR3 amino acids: CASSQGQGAYNEQFF. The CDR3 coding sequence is TGTGCCAGCAGCCAGGGACAGGGGGCTTACAATGAGCAGTTCTTC.

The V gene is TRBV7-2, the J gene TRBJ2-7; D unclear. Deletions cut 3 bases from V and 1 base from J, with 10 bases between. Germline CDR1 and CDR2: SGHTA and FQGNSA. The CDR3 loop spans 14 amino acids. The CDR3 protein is CASSFGSGSYEQYF. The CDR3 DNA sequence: TGTGCCAGCAGCTTTGGTAGTGGGTCCTACGAGCAGTACTTC.

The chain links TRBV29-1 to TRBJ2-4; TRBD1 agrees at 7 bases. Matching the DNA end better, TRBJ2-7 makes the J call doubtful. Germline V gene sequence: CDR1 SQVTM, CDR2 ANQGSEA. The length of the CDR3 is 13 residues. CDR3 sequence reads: CSVADRQNREQYF. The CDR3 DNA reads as TGCAGCGTCGCGGACAGGCAGAATCGCGAGCAGTACTTC.

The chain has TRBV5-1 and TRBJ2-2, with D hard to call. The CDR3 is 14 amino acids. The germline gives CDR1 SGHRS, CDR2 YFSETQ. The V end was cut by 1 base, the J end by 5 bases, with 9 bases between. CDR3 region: CASSLSPSTGELFF. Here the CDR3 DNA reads TGCGCCAGCAGCTTGTCTCCTTCGACCGGGGAGCTGTTTTTT.

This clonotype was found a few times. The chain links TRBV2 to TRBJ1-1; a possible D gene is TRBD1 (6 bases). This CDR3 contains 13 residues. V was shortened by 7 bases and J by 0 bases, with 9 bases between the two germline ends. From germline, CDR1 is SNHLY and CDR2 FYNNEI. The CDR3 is CASTRTVNTEAFF. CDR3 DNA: TGTGCCAGCACCAGGACAGTGAACACTGAAGCTTTCTTT.

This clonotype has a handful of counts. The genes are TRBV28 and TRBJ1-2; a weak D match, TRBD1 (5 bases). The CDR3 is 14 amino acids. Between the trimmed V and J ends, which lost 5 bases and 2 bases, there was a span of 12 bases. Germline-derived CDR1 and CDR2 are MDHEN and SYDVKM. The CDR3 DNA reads TGTGCCAGCAGTCCTGACAGTTACAACTATGGCTACACCTTC. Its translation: CASSPDSYNYGYTF.

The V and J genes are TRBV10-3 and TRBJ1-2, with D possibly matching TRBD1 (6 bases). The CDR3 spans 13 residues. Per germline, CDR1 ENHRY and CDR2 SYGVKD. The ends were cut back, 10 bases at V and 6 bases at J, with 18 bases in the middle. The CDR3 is CARGARITDGYTF. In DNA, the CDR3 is TGTGCCAGGGGGGCCCGGATAACGGATGGCTACACCTTC.

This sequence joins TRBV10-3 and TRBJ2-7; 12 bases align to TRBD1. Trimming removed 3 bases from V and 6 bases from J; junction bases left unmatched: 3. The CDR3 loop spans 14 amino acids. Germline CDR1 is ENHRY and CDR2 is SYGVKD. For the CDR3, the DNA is TGTGCCATCAGTGACGGGACAGGGGGCCTCGAGCAGTACTTC. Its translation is CAISDGTGGLEQYF.

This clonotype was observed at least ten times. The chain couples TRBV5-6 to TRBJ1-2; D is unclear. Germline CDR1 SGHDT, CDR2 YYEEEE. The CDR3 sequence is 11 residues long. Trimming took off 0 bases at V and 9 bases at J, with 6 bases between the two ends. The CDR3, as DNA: TGTGCCAGCAGCTTGGGGGTCAGCTACACCTTC. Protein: CASSLGVSYTF. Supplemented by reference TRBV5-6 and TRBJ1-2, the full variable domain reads DAGVTQSPTHLIKTRGQQVTLRCSPKSGHDTVSWYQQALGQGPQFIFQYYEEEERQRGNFPDRFSGHQFPNYSSELNVNALLLGDSALYLCASSLGVSYTFGSGTRLTVV.

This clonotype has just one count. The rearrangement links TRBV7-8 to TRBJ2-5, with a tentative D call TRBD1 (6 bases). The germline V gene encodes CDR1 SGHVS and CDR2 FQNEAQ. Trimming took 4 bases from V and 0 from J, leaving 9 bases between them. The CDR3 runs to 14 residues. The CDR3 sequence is CASSSNRDQETQYF. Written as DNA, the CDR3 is TGTGCCAGCAGCTCAAACAGGGACCAAGAGACCCAGTACTTC.

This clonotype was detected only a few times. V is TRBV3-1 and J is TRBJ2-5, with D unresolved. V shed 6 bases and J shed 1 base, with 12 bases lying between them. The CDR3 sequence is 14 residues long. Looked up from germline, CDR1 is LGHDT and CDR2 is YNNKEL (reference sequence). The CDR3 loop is CASSQQQFQETQYF. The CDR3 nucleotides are TGTGCCAGCAGTCAACAACAGTTCCAAGAGACCCAGTACTTC.

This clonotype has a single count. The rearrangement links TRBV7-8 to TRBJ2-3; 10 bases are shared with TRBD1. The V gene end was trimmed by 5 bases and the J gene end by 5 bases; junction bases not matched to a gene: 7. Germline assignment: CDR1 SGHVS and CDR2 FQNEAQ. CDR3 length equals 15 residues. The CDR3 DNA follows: TGTGCCAGCAGCCCGAGACAGGGGGCTGAAGATACGCAGTATTTT. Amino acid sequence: CASSPRQGAEDTQYF.

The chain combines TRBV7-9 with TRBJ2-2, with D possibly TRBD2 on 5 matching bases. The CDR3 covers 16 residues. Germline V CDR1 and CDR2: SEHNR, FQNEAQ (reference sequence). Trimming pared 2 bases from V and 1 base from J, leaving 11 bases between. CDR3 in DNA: TGTGCCAGCAGCTTATCGAGCGGCTTGAACACCGGGGAGCTGTTTTTT. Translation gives CASSLSSGLNTGELFF.

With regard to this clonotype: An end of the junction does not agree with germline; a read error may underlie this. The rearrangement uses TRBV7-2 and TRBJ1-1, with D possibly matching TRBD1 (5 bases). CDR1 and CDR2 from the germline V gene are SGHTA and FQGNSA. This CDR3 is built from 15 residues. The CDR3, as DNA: TGTGCCGGCAGCCTAGCTGGGGGGGAGAACACTGAAGCTTTCTTT. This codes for CAGSLAGGENTEAFF.

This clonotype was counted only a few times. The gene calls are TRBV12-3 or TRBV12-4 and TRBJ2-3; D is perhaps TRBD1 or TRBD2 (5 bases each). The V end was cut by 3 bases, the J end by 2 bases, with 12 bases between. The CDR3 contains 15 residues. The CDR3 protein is CASSFGREPTDTQYF. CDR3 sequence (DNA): TGTGCCAGCAGTTTTGGCAGGGAGCCCACAGATACGCAGTATTTT.

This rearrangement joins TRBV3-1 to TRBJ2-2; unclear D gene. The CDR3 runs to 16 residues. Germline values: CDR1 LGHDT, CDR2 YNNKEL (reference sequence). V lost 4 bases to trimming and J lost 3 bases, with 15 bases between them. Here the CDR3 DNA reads TGTGCCAGCAGCCCACGTCGTAGGTTCGACACCGGGGAGCTGTTTTTT. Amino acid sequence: CASSPRRRFDTGELFF.

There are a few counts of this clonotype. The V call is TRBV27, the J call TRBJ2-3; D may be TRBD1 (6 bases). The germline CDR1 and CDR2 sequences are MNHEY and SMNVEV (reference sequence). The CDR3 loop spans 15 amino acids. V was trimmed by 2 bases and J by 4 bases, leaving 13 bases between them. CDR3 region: CASSLDRNPPDTQYF. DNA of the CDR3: TGTGCCAGCAGTTTAGACAGGAACCCTCCAGATACGCAGTATTTT.

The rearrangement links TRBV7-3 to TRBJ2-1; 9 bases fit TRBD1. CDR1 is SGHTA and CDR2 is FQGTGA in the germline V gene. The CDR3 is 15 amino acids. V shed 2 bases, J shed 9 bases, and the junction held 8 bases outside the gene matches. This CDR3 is CASSLFSGQGTEQFF. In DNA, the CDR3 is TGTGCCAGCAGCTTATTTTCGGGACAGGGCACTGAGCAGTTCTTC.

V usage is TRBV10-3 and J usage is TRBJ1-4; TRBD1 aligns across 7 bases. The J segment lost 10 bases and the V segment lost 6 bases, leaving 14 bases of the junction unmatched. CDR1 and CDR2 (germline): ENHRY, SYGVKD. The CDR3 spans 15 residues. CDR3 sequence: CAISADGTAEGKLFF. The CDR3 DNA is TGTGCCATCAGCGCCGATGGGACAGCCGAGGGAAAACTGTTTTTT.

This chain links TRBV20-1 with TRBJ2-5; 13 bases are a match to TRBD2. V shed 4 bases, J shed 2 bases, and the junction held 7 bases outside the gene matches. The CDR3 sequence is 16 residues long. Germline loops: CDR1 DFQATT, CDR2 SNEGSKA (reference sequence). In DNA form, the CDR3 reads TGCAGTGCTATGGCGCCGGGACTAGCGGGGCAAGAGACCCAGTACTTC. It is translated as CSAMAPGLAGQETQYF.

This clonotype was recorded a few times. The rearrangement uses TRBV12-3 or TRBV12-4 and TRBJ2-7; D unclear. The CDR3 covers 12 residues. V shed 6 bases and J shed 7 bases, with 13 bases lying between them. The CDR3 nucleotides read TGTGCCAGCAGCCCCGGGCTTGGGGAGCAGTACTTC. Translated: CASSPGLGEQYF.

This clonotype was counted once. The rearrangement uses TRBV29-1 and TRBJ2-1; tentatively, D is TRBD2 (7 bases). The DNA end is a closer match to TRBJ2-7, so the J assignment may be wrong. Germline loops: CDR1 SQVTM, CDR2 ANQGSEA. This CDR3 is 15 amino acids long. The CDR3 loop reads CSVEDRGAIYNEQYF. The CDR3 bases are TGCAGCGTTGAAGATCGGGGGGCTATCTACAATGAGCAGTACTTC.

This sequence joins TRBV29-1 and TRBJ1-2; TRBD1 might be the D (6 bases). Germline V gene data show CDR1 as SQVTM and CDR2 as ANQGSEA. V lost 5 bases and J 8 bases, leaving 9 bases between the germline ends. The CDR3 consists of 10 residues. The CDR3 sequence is CSVMDSGYTF. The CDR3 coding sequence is TGCAGCGTTATGGACAGCGGCTACACCTTC.